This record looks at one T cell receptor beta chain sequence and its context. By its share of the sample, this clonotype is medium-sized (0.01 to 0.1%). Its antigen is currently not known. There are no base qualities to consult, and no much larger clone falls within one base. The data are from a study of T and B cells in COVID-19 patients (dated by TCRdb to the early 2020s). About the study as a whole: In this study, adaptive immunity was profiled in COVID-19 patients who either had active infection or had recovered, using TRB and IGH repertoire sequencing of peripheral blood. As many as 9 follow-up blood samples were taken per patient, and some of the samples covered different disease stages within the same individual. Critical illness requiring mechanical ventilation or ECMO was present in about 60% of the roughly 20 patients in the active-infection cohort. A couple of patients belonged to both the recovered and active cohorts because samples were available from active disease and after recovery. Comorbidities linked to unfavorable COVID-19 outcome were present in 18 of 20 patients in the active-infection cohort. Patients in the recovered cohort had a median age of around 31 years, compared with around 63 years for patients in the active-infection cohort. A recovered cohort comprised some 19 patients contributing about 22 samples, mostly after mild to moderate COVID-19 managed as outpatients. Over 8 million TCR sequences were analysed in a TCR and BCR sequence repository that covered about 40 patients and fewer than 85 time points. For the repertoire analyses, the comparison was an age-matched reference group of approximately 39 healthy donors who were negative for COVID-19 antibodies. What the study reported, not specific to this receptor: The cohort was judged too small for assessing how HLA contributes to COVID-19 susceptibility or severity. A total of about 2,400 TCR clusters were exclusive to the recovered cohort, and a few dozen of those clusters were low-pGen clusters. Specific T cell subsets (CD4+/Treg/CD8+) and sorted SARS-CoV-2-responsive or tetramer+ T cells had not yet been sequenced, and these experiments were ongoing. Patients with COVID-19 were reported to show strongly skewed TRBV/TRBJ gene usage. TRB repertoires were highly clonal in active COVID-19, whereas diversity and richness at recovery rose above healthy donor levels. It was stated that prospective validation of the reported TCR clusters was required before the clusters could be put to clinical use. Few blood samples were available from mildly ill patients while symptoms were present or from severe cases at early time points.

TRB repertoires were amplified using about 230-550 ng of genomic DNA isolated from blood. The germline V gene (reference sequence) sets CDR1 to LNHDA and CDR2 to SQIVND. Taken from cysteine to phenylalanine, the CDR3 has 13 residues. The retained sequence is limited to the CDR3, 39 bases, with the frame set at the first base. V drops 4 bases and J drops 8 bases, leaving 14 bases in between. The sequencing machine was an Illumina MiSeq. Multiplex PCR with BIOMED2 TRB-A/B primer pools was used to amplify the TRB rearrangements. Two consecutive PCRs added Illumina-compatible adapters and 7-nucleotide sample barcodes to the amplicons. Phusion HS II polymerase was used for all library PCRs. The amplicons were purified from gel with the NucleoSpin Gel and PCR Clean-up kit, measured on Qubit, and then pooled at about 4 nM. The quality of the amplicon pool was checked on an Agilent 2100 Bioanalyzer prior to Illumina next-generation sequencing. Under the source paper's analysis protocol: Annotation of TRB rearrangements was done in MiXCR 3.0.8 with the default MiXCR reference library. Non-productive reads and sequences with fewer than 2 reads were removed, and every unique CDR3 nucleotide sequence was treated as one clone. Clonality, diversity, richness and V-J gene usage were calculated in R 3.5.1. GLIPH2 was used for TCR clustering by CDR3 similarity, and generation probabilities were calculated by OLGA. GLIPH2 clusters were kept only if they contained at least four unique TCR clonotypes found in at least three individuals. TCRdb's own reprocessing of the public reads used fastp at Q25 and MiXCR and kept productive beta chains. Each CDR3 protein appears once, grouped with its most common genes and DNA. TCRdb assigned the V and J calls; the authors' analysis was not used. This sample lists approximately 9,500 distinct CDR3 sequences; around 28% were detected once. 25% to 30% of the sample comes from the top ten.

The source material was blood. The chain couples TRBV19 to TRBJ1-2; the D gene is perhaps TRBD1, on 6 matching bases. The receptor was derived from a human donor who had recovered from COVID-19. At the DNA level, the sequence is TGTGCCAGTAGTACCCGACAGGTTGGCGGCTACACCTTC. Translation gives CASSTRQVGGYTF.